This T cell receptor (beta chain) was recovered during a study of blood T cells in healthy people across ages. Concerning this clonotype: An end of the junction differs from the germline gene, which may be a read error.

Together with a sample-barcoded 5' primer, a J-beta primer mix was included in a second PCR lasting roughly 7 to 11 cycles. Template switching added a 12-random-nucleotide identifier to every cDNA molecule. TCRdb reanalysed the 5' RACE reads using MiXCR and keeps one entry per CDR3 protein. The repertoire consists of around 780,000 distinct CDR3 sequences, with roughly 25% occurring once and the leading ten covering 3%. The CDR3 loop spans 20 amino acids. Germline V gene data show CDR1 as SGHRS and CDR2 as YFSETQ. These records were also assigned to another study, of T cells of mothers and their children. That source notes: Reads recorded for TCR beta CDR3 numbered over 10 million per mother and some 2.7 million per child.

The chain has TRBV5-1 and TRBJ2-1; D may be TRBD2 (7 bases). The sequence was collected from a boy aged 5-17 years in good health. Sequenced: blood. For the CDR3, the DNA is TGCGCCAGCAGCGAGGGGGGGCCAGACAGACCTCTATCTCCCTACACTGAGCAGTTCTTC. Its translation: CASSEGGPDRPLSPYTEQFF.